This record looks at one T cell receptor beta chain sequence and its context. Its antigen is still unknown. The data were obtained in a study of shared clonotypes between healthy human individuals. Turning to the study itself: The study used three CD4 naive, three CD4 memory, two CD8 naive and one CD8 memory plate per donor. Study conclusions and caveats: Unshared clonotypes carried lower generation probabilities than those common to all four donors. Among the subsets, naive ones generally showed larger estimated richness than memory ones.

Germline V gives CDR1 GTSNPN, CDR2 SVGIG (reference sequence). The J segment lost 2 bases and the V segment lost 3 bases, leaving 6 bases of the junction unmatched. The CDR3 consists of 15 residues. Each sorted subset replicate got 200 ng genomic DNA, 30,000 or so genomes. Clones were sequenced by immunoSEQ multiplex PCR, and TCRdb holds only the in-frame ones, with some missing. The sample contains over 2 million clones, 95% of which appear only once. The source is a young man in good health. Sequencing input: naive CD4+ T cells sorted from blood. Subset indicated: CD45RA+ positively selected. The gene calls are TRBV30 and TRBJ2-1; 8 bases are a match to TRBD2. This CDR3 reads CAWRVAGSTYNEQFF. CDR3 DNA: TGTGCCTGGAGGGTAGCGGGGTCCACCTACAATGAGCAGTTCTTC.